This TCR beta chain was recovered during a study of blood T cell repertoires in COVID-19. Study background: PBMCs, B-cell-depleted T cells, or T cells were the source of the cDNA or gDNA that made up the material.

CDR3 size: 11 residues. V lost 0 bases to trimming and J lost 6 bases, with 3 bases between them. Germline V gives CDR1 MNHNY, CDR2 SVGAGI (reference sequence). Original methodology: The assay estimated nucleated cells by amplifying reference gene primers. TCRdb's table, derived via immunoSEQ multiplex PCR, lists solely in-frame clones and lacks some. The V and J calls and clone size come from that table; D and trimming were worked out from the DNA. The sample lists 110,000 or so clones; about 83% were seen once. The receptor was isolated from a man aged 60 to 69 with acute or convalescent COVID-19. Sequencing used peripheral blood. This chain links TRBV6-6 with TRBJ2-7; D remains unclear. CDR3 residues: CASSYSGEQYF. As DNA, the CDR3 is TGTGCCAGCAGTTACTCCGGCGAGCAGTACTTC.